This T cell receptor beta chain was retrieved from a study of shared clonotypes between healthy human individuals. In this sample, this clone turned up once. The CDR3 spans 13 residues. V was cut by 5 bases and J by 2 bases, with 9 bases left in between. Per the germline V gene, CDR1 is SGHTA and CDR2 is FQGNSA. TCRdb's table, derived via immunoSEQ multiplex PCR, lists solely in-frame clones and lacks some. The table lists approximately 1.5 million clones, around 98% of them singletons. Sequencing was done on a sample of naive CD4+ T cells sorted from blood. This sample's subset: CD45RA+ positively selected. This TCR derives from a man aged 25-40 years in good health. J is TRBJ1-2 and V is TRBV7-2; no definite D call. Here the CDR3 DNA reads TGTGCCAGCAGCCTTGGGCAGAACTATGGCTACACCTTC. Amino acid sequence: CASSLGQNYGYTF.